These T cell receptor beta chains were read from a single sample in a study of human T cells and chemical hapten exposure. TCRdb called the RACE reads again in MiXCR, with one record for every CDR3 protein. This sample has around 120,000 distinct CDR3 sequences, with around 10% found just once. Sequencing was performed on whole blood, taken in connection with sensitization to the hapten diphenylcyclopropenone (DPC). The source is a woman between 50 and 59 years old with alopecia areata. Some clones in this sample may be carry-over from other donors' samples. Each CDR3 is given with its conserved first and last residue. A D gene is named only where the DNA matches it firmly. Some rows have no size entry. The others give once, few or many, or a class for an expanded clone.

>TRBJ2-1|NA|TRBV28|NA
CASSLDDRQFF
TGTGCCAGCAGTTTAGACGACAGGCAGTTCTTC
>TRBJ1-1|TRBD1|TRBV29-1|NA
CSAMGVTGAEAFF
TGCAGCGCCATGGGGGTGACAGGGGCTGAAGCTTTCTTT
>TRBJ1-2|NA|TRBV19|many
CASKSHNMDGYTF
TGTGCCAGTAAGAGTCACAATATGGATGGCTACACCTTC
>TRBJ1-1|TRBD1|TRBV20-1|NA
CSARDQTGLTEAFF
TGCAGTGCTAGAGACCAGACAGGGTTGACTGAAGCTTTCTTT
>TRBJ1-1|NA|TRBV5-8|few
CASSLDKQAFF
TGTGCCAGCAGCCTGGACAAACAAGCTTTCTTT
>TRBJ1-1|TRBD1|TRBV4-1|once
CASSRGQGRNTKAFF
TGCGCCAGCAGCCGGGGACAGGGGAGGAACACTAAAGCTTTCTTT
>TRBJ1-5|NA|TRBV4-1|few
CASSQERQAFDQPQHF
TGCGCCAGCAGCCAAGAACGACAGGCCTTCGATCAGCCCCAGCATTTT
>TRBJ2-7|TRBD1|TRBV28|NA
CASSSIRDRINYEQYF
TGTGCCAGCAGTTCGATAAGGGACAGGATAAACTACGAGCAGTACTTC
>TRBJ2-3|TRBD1|TRBV19|few
CASSILGTGLSDTQYF
TGTGCCAGTAGTATACTAGGGACAGGGTTGTCAGATACGCAGTATTTT
>TRBJ2-1|NA|TRBV7-8|many
CASSPQGAAPDEQFF
TGTGCCAGCAGCCCACAGGGAGCCGCACCCGATGAGCAGTTCTTC
>TRBJ2-5|NA|TRBV7-8|few
CASTVWGQETQYF
TGTGCCAGTACGGTTTGGGGCCAAGAGACCCAGTACTTC
>TRBJ2-2|TRBD1|TRBV20-1|many
CSARAQTGRYTGELFF
TGCAGTGCTAGAGCTCAGACAGGGAGATACACCGGGGAGCTGTTTTTT
>TRBJ2-5|NA|TRBV7-8|few
CASSFSRVPPETQYF
TGTGCCAGCAGCTTTTCCAGGGTGCCGCCAGAGACCCAGTACTTC
>TRBJ2-7|TRBD1|TRBV3-1|few
CASSLQGALGYEQYF
TGTGCCAGCAGTCTACAGGGGGCTCTGGGCTACGAGCAGTACTTC
>TRBJ2-1|NA|TRBV4-3|many
CASAKGWYNEQFF
TGCGCCAGCGCAAAAGGCTGGTACAATGAGCAGTTCTTC
>TRBJ2-1|NA|TRBV3-1|NA
CASSQDAGRLWQFF
TGTGCCAGCAGCCAAGATGCAGGACGATTGTGGCAGTTCTTC
>TRBJ1-5|NA|TRBV7-2|many
CASSLDLSGYQPQHF
TGTGCCAGCAGCCTAGATCTGTCAGGGTATCAGCCCCAGCATTTT
>TRBJ2-6|TRBD2|TRBV7-9|many
CARSGNLTGANVLTF
TGTGCCAGGAGCGGGAACCTTACTGGGGCCAACGTCCTGACTTTC
>TRBJ1-1|TRBD1|TRBV20-1|many
CSARTGMMNTEAFF
TGCAGTGCAAGGACAGGGATGATGAACACTGAAGCTTTCTTT
>TRBJ2-2|NA|TRBV12-3/TRBV12-4|few
CASSRTGSGGELFF
TGTGCCAGCAGTCGTACAGGGTCGGGCGGGGAGCTGTTTTTT
>TRBJ2-7|NA|TRBV29-1|NA
CSVGGDEQYF
TGCAGCGTTGGGGGGGACGAGCAGTACTTC
>TRBJ2-6|NA|TRBV7-9|many
CASSLGAGANVLTF
TGTGCCAGCAGCTTAGGGGCAGGGGCCAACGTCCTGACTTTC
>TRBJ2-7|NA|TRBV7-9|NA
CASSFSSNEQYF
TGTGCCAGCAGCTTCTCCTCGAACGAGCAGTACTTC
>TRBJ2-2|NA|TRBV19|NA
CASSIWTTMSRELFF
TGTGCCAGTAGTATATGGACCACGATGTCCCGGGAGCTGTTTTTT
>TRBJ1-4|TRBD1|TRBV7-2|many
CASSLIDRGISNEKLFF
TGTGCCAGCAGCTTAATCGACAGGGGGATCTCTAATGAAAAACTGTTTTTT
>TRBJ2-3|NA|TRBV4-3|few
CASSQANEGPSGTDTQYF
TGCGCCAGCAGCCAAGCTAACGAGGGACCCTCGGGCACAGATACGCAGTATTTT
>TRBJ2-2|NA|TRBV29-1|NA
CSVVSGSGELFF
TGCAGCGTCGTCTCCGGTTCCGGGGAGCTGTTTTTT
>TRBJ1-2|TRBD1|TRBV29-1|many
CSGKYATGTYSGYTF
TGCAGCGGGAAATACGCGACAGGGACCTATTCTGGCTACACCTTC
>TRBJ2-1|TRBD1|TRBV20-1|few
CSARATGAFSYNEQFF
TGCAGTGCTAGAGCCACAGGGGCATTCTCCTACAATGAGCAGTTCTTC
>TRBJ2-5|NA|TRBV2|few
CASSEPETQYF
TGTGCCAGCAGTGAACCCGAGACCCAGTACTTC
>TRBJ1-5|NA|TRBV20-1|NA
CSAQHSNQPQHF
TGCAGTGCCCAGCACAGCAATCAGCCCCAGCATTTT
>TRBJ2-1|NA|TRBV5-1|many
CASKEQGAYNEQFF
TGCGCCAGCAAAGAACAGGGAGCCTACAATGAGCAGTTCTTC
>TRBJ2-7|NA|TRBV20-1|NA
CSASHRVFYEQYF
TGCAGTGCTAGTCACCGCGTGTTCTACGAGCAGTACTTC
>TRBJ1-5|NA|TRBV6-1|many
CASLWEGSQPQHF
TGTGCCAGCCTTTGGGAGGGGAGTCAGCCCCAGCATTTT
>TRBJ1-5|NA|TRBV10-3|many
CAISDLGIDNQPQHF
TGTGCCATCAGTGATTTGGGGATAGACAATCAGCCCCAGCATTTT
>TRBJ2-1|TRBD2|TRBV23-1|NA
CASSQSGLAAKSSYNEQFF
TGCGCCAGCAGTCAATCGGGACTAGCGGCAAAAAGCTCCTACAATGAGCAGTTCTTC
>TRBJ1-1|TRBD1|TRBV20-1|few
CSAPRTGRTEAFF
TGCAGTGCCCCTAGGACAGGGAGAACTGAAGCTTTCTTT
>TRBJ1-2|NA|TRBV10-3|NA
CAISEGYHGYTF
TGTGCCATCAGTGAAGGGTATCACGGCTACACCTTC
>TRBJ2-3|TRBD1|TRBV2|NA
CASSGTGGATDTQYF
TGTGCCAGCAGCGGGACAGGGGGCGCAACAGATACGCAGTATTTT
>TRBJ1-1|NA|TRBV18|many
CASSGQTNTEAFF
TGTGCCAGCTCGGGACAAACGAACACTGAAGCTTTCTTT
>TRBJ2-5|NA|TRBV6-2/TRBV6-3|NA
CASSYEGKQTQYF
TGTGCCAGCAGTTACGAGGGTAAACAGACCCAGTACTTC
>TRBJ2-1|NA|TRBV7-2|many
CASSPLVDEQFF
TGTGCCAGCAGCCCATTGGTGGACGAGCAGTTCTTC
>TRBJ2-3|NA|TRBV12-3/TRBV12-4|NA
CASSLGGNTDTQYF
TGTGCCAGCAGTTTGGGTGGGAACACAGATACGCAGTATTTT
>TRBJ2-4|TRBD1|TRBV7-6|few
CASSYQTGDIQYF
TGTGCCAGCAGCTACCAGACAGGGGACATTCAGTACTTC
>TRBJ2-7|NA|TRBV20-1|many
CSAGGGLAYEQYF
TGCAGTGCTGGAGGTGGACTGGCCTACGAGCAGTACTTC
>TRBJ2-7|TRBD2|TRBV11-1|many
CASSFSGASYEQYF
TGTGCCAGCAGCTTTAGCGGGGCCTCCTACGAGCAGTACTTC
>TRBJ2-3|NA|TRBV6-5|few
CASSYSNRYTDTQYF
TGTGCCAGCAGTTACTCGAACCGATACACAGATACGCAGTATTTT
>TRBJ1-6|TRBD1|TRBV5-4|many
CASSLGTGGVRDSPLHF
TGTGCCAGCAGCTTGGGAACAGGGGGCGTTCGGGATTCACCCCTCCACTTT
>TRBJ1-4|NA|TRBV27|NA
CASSSEGPGEKLFF
TGTGCCAGCAGTTCCGAAGGACCAGGTGAAAAACTGTTTTTT